The 19 T cell receptor beta chains listed next were all sequenced from one sample in a study of T cell repertoires in cytomegalovirus infection. In TCRdb, the reads were re-called with MiXCR into one record per CDR3 protein. The sample includes roughly 77,000 distinct CDR3 sequences, over 3.5% of them seen just once. The sequencing input was PBMCs. The origin of the receptors is a human donor in good health (CMV status not recorded). Some clones in this sample may be carry-over from other donors' samples.

This clonotype was seen ten or more times. V is TRBV6-2 or TRBV6-3 and J is TRBJ2-2; D possibly corresponds to TRBD2 (6 bases). Germline V lookup: CDR1 MNHEY, CDR2 SVGEGT. The V and J ends lost 5 bases and 7 bases respectively, with 14 bases between them. This CDR3 is 14 amino acids long. Here the CDR3 DNA reads TGTGCCAGCAGTCCCCTGGGACTCCGCGGGGAGCTGTTTTTT. This gives the protein CASSPLGLRGELFF.

This clonotype was recorded at least ten times. The V gene is TRBV7-2, the J gene TRBJ1-1, with a possible D match to TRBD1 (6 bases). The germline V and J ends were trimmed by 5 bases and 1 base, with 8 bases remaining between them. Looked up from germline, CDR1 is SGHTA and CDR2 is FQGNSA. The CDR3 spans 13 residues. CDR3 coding DNA: TGTGCCAGCAGCCCACAGGGGAACACTGAAGCTTTCTTT. It yields the protein CASSPQGNTEAFF. Variable domain in full (rest from reference TRBV7-2 and TRBJ1-1): GAGVSQSPSNKVTEKGKDVELRCDPISGHTALYWYRQSLGQGLEFLIYFQGNSAPDKSGLPSDRFSAERTGGSVSTLTIQRTQQEDSAVYLCASSPQGNTEAFFGQGTRLTVV.

This clonotype occurred many times. V is TRBV7-2 and J is TRBJ1-5, with a tentative D call TRBD1 (5 bases). The CDR3 is made up of 14 amino acids. Trimming left V 5 bases short and J 6 bases short, with 14 bases between. The germline CDR1 and CDR2 sequences are SGHTA and FQGNSA. CDR3 sequence: CASSLLTGGQPQHF. DNA of the CDR3: TGTGCCAGCAGCCTCCTTACAGGCGGTCAGCCCCAGCATTTT.

The sample holds many counts of this clonotype. The rearrangement links TRBV6-5 to TRBJ2-1; no definite D call. This CDR3 has 14 residues. Trimming stripped 5 bases from V and 2 bases from J, with 10 bases between. Germline V lookup: CDR1 MNHEY, CDR2 SVGAGI. CDR3 nucleotide sequence: TGTGCCAGCAGTGTTCGAGCCGCCTACAATGAGCAGTTCTTC. This encodes CASSVRAAYNEQFF.

This clonotype was recorded many times. V is TRBV7-2 and J is TRBJ1-1, with D unresolved. Germline CDR1 SGHTA, CDR2 FQGNSA. The CDR3 extends over 13 amino acids. Trimming pared 3 bases from V and 5 bases from J, leaving 10 bases between. CDR3 DNA sequence: TGTGCCAGCAGCTTTTTTGTGTCGACTGAAGCTTTCTTT. Encoded protein: CASSFFVSTEAFF.

This clonotype was recorded many times. The chain uses TRBV7-9 and TRBJ2-1; unclear D gene. V was clipped by 4 bases and J by 7 bases, with 8 bases between them. The germline V gene has CDR1 SEHNR and CDR2 FQNEAQ (reference sequence). CDR3 length equals 12 residues. This CDR3 is CASSSQVNEQFF. The CDR3 DNA reads TGTGCCAGCAGCTCCCAGGTTAATGAGCAGTTCTTC. Using reference TRBV7-9 and TRBJ2-1 for the parts outside the CDR3, the full variable domain is DTGVSQNPRHKITKRGQNVTFRCDPISEHNRLYWYRQTLGQGPEFLTYFQNEAQLEKSRLLSDRFSAERPKGSFSTLEIQRTEQGDSAMYLCASSSQVNEQFFGPGTRLTVL.

The sample holds many counts of this clonotype. The chain has TRBV7-2 and TRBJ1-2; a possible D gene is TRBD1 (5 bases). The V gene lost 0 bases and the J gene lost 0 bases, with 11 bases spanning the gap. This CDR3 is built from 16 residues. Germline values: CDR1 SGHTA, CDR2 FQGNSA. For the CDR3, the DNA is TGTGCCAGCAGCTTAGCGCAGCAGACAGCTAACTATGGCTACACCTTC. Protein: CASSLAQQTANYGYTF.

A remark on this clonotype: With a much larger clone just one base away, this may be a read error. A read error is likely, as this CDR3 ends without the conserved phenylalanine or tryptophan. J is TRBJ2-5 and V is TRBV7-6; TRBD1 aligns across 7 bases. Germline CDR1 SGHVS, CDR2 FNYEAQ. The CDR3 is 13 amino acids. CDR3 sequence: CASSMGQIETQYS. CDR3 in DNA: TGTGCTAGCAGCATGGGACAGATAGAGACCCAGTACTCC.

The chain combines TRBV7-9 with TRBJ2-2; 9 nucleotides agree with TRBD2. The CDR3 totals 16 residues. V was pared by 5 bases and J by 0 bases, with 4 bases of the junction left unmatched. Germline V gene sequence: CDR1 SEHNR, CDR2 FQNEAQ (reference sequence). In DNA form, the CDR3 reads TGTGCCAGCAGCCAGACTAGCGGCGCGAACACCGGGGAGCTGTTTTTT. Protein product: CASSQTSGANTGELFF. Complete variable domain (other parts from reference TRBV7-9 and TRBJ2-2): DTGVSQNPRHKITKRGQNVTFRCDPISEHNRLYWYRQTLGQGPEFLTYFQNEAQLEKSRLLSDRFSAERPKGSFSTLEIQRTEQGDSAMYLCASSQTSGANTGELFFGEGSRLTVL.

This clonotype showed up just a few times. J is TRBJ1-2 and V is TRBV2; no firm D call. Germline V gene sequence: CDR1 SNHLY, CDR2 FYNNEI. The V gene lost 4 bases and the J gene lost 2 bases, with 8 bases spanning the gap. The CDR3 contains 13 residues. The CDR3 nucleotides read TGTGCCAGCAGTGTTGACGGGAACTATGGCTACACCTTC. Translation gives CASSVDGNYGYTF.

This clonotype was detected many times. This chain uses TRBV7-2 with TRBJ2-7; 8 bases are shared with TRBD1. CDR3 length: 15 residues. The J segment lost 5 bases and the V segment lost 0 bases, leaving 6 bases of the junction unmatched. Germline values: CDR1 SGHTA, CDR2 FQGNSA. CDR3 loop: CASSLARQGAHEQYF. CDR3 DNA: TGTGCCAGCAGCTTAGCGCGGCAGGGGGCCCACGAGCAGTACTTC.

A word on this clonotype: A read error may be the cause here, since a much bigger clone is one base away. This chain uses TRBV7-9 with TRBJ2-1; 7 bases line up with TRBD2. V trimming: 5 bases; J trimming: 9 bases; junction bases outside the gene matches: 13. CDR3 size: 15 residues. Germline CDR1 and CDR2: SEHNR and FQNEAQ (reference sequence). The CDR3 reads CASSPPAGAASEQFF. CDR3 in DNA: TGTGCCAGCAGCCCCCCGGCGGGAGCGGCCAGTGAGCAGTTCTTC.

This clonotype was picked up many times. The genes are TRBV20-1 and TRBJ2-1; D possibly matches TRBD1 or TRBD2 (6 bases each). This CDR3 spans 16 amino acids. Germline-derived CDR1 and CDR2 are DFQATT and SNEGSKA (reference sequence). V dropped 0 bases and J dropped 3 bases, with 15 bases sitting between them. The CDR3 protein is CSARDIGGLLYNEQFF. As DNA, the CDR3 is TGCAGTGCTAGAGATATCGGGGGCCTCCTCTACAATGAGCAGTTCTTC.

This clonotype was detected ten times or more. The chain recombines TRBV7-2 with TRBJ2-3; D gene ambiguous. Germline CDR1 and CDR2: SGHTA and FQGNSA. This CDR3 contains 11 residues. Trimming took 2 bases from V and 8 from J, leaving 5 bases between them. As DNA, the CDR3 is TGTGCCAGCAGCTTATGGGGTACGCAGTATTTT. This gives the protein CASSLWGTQYF.

At least ten counts were recorded for this clonotype. The chain links TRBV7-9 to TRBJ1-1; D unclear. Germline loops: CDR1 SEHNR, CDR2 FQNEAQ (reference sequence). The CDR3 extends over 13 amino acids. Trimming cost V 3 bases and J 0 bases, with 5 bases left between them. The CDR3 DNA sequence: TGTGCCAGCAGCTTGGAGGTGAACACTGAAGCTTTCTTT. As protein: CASSLEVNTEAFF.

Only a few counts were recorded for this clonotype. The chain uses TRBV12-3 or TRBV12-4 and TRBJ1-4; the match to TRBD1 covers 7 bases. V dropped 5 bases and J dropped 2; count of bases not matched to a gene: 5. CDR3 length equals 15 residues. The CDR3 nucleotides are TGTGCCAGCAGTGAAACAGGGGCGACTAATGAAAAACTGTTTTTT. This codes for CASSETGATNEKLFF.

This clonotype was picked up many times. The V and J genes are TRBV7-2 and TRBJ1-2, with D possibly matching TRBD1 (6 bases). The CDR3 spans 15 residues. Deletions cut 4 bases from V and 8 bases from J, with 20 bases between. From germline, CDR1 is SGHTA and CDR2 FQGNSA. The CDR3 is CASSSGTTGPVGYTF. The CDR3 coding sequence is TGTGCCAGCAGCTCCGGAACGACAGGACCCGTCGGCTACACCTTC.

At least ten counts were recorded for this clonotype. The V call is TRBV7-2, the J call TRBJ2-1, with D possibly being TRBD2 (5 bases). Per germline, CDR1 SGHTA and CDR2 FQGNSA. V was cut by 2 bases and J by 4 bases, with 12 bases left in between. The CDR3 contains 15 residues. The CDR3 spells CASSLTRGHYNEQFF. The CDR3 DNA sequence: TGTGCCAGCAGCTTAACTAGAGGGCATTACAATGAGCAGTTCTTC.

This clonotype was seen repeatedly, ten times or more. The chain employs TRBV28 and TRBJ2-5, with 7 bases fitting TRBD2. Losses at the gene ends were 6 bases for V and 1 base for J; bases not matched to a gene: 5. The CDR3 is 14 residues long. Germline V gives CDR1 MDHEN, CDR2 SYDVKM. As DNA, the CDR3 is TGTGCCAGCAGCCGCCTAGCGGTCCAAGAGACCCAGTACTTC. Protein product: CASSRLAVQETQYF.